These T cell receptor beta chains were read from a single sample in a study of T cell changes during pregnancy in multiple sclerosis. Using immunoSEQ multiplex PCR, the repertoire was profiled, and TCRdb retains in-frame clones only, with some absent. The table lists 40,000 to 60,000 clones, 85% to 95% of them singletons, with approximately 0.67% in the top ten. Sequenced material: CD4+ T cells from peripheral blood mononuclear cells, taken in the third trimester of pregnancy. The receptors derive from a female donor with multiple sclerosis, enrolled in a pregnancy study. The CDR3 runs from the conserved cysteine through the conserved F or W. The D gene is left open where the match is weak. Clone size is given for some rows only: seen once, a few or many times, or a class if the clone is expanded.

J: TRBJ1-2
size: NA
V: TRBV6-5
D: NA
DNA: TGTGCCAGCAGTTACACGACAGCTGCCTATGGCTACACCTTC
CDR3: CASSYTTAAYGYTF

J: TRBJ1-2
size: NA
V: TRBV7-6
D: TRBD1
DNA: TGTGCCAGCAGCCCCACCTCCGGGACAGGGTTTGCGCAGGGCTATGGCTACACCTTC
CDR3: CASSPTSGTGFAQGYGYTF

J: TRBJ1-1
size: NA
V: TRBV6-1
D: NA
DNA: TGTGCCAGCAGTGAAAGGGGAGGCACTGAAGCTTTCTTT
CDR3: CASSERGGTEAFF

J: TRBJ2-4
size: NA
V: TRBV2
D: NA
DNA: TGTGCCAGCAGGGGAAGGAGTAGGGGTCGGAACATTCAGTACTTC
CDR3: CASRGRSRGRNIQYF

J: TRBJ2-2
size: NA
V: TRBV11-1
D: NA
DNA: TGTGCCAGCAGCCACGGGGAGTTCGCGAACACCGGGGAGCTGTTTTTT
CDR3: CASSHGEFANTGELFF

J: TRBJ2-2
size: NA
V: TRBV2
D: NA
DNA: TGTGCCAGCAGTGAAGTCAGGGGAGGGTCCGGGGAGCTGTTTTTT
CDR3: CASSEVRGGSGELFF

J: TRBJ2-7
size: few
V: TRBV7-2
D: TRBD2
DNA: TGTGCCAGCAGCTGGGCAGCGGGGAGCTCCTACGAGCAGTACTTC
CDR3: CASSWAAGSSYEQYF

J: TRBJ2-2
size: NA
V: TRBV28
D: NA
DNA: TGTGCCAGCAGGAGGGGGGGGCTCACCACCGGGGAGCTGTTTTTT
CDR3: CASRRGGLTTGELFF

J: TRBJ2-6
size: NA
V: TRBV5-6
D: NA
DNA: TGTGCCAGCAGCTCCATACAAGGGGTCTCTGGGGCCAACGTCCTGACTTTC
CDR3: CASSSIQGVSGANVLTF

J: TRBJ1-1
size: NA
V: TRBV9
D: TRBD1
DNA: TGTGCCAGCAGCCCAACTGGGACAGGGCATCGCACTGAAGCTTTCTTT
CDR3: CASSPTGTGHRTEAFF

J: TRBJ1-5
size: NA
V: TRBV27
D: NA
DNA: TGTGCCAGCAGTTCAGAACAGGGTTCTTTGAGTCAGCCCCAGCATTTT
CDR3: CASSSEQGSLSQPQHF

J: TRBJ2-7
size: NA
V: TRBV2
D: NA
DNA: TGTGCCAGCGTGAACCTGCCCTATCCGAGCCGGTACTTC
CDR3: CASVNLPYPSRYF

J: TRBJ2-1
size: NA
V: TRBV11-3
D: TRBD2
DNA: TGTGCCAGCAGTAAAGATACCGGGACTAGCGGCTACAATGAGCAGTTCTTC
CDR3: CASSKDTGTSGYNEQFF

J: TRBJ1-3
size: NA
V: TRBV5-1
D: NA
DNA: TGCGCCAGCAGCCTTGTATCCCCAGGGACTGGAAACACCATATATTTT
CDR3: CASSLVSPGTGNTIYF

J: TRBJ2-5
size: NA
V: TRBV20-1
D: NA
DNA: TGCAGTGCCCCCGAGAGGGAGACCCAGTACTTC
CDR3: CSAPERETQYF

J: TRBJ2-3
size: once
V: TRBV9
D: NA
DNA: TGTGCCAGCAGCGTAGGAGCAGATACGCAGTATTTT
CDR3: CASSVGADTQYF

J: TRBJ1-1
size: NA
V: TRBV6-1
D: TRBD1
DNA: TGTGCCAGCAGTAAGATTGGACAGGGGAATCCTGAAGCTTTCTTT
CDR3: CASSKIGQGNPEAFF

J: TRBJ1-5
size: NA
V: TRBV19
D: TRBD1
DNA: TGTGCCAGTAGTATTACAGGGGGCGTGGGGCAGCCCCAGCATTTT
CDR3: CASSITGGVGQPQHF

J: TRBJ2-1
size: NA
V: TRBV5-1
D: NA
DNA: TGCGCCAGCAGCTTGGACGTGGGAGCCCACAATGAGCAGTTCTTC
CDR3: CASSLDVGAHNEQFF

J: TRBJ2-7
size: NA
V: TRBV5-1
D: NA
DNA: TGCGCCAGCAGCGTGCTCGGGACTGGTTCGTACGAGCAGTACTTC
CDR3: CASSVLGTGSYEQYF

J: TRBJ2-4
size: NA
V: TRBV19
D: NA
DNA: TGTGCCAGTAGTATACGTGACAGGAGATTAGCCAAAAACATTCAGTACTTC
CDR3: CASSIRDRRLAKNIQYF

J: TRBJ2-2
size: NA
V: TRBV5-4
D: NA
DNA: TGTGCCAGCAGCTTGTTCCTGGGGGCGGACACCGGGGAGCTGTTTTTT
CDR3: CASSLFLGADTGELFF

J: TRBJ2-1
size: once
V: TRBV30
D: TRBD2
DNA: TGTGCCTGGAGTCGTCCCACTAGCGGGAGGGCCTCCTCCTACAATGAGCAGTTCTTC
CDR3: CAWSRPTSGRASSYNEQFF

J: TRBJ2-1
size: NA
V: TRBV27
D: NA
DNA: TGTGCCAGCAGTTTATGGGGCGATGAGCAGTTCTTC
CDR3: CASSLWGDEQFF

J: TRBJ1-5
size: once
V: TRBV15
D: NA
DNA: TGTGCCACCAGCAGAGATTCCCTTAGCAGTCAGCCCCAGCATTTT
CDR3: CATSRDSLSSQPQHF

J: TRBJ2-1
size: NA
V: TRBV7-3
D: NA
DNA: TGTGCCAGCAGCTCGGGGACCTACAATGAGCAGTTCTTC
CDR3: CASSSGTYNEQFF

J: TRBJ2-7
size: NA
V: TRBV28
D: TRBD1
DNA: TGTGCCAGCAGCCGACCGGGACAGGGGACCTACGAGCAGTACTTC
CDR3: CASSRPGQGTYEQYF

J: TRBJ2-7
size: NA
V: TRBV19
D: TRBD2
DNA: TGTGCCAGTAGCCTTGTCGGGGGGACCTACGAGCAGTACTTC
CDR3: CASSLVGGTYEQYF

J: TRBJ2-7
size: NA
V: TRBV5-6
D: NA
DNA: TGTGCCAGCAGTTTTGACAGCCGAGCCTCCTACGAGCAGTACTTC
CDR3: CASSFDSRASYEQYF

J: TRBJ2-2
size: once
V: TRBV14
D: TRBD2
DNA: TGTGCCAGCAGCCAAGAAGTAGCGGGAGCGGGTAACACCGGGGAGCTGTTTTTT
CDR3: CASSQEVAGAGNTGELFF

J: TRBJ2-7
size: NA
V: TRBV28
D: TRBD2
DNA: TGTGCCAGCAAACCCTCTGGGACTAGCAGCTACGAGCAGTACTTC
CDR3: CASKPSGTSSYEQYF

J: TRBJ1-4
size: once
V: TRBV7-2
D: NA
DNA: TGTGCCAGCAGTCGCGAGTCCACGACACGGGAAAAACTGTTTTTT
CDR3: CASSRESTTREKLFF

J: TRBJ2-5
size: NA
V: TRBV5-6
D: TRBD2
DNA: TGTGCCAGCAGCTTGGTAGGACTAGCGGGAGGAGAGACCCAGTACTTC
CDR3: CASSLVGLAGGETQYF

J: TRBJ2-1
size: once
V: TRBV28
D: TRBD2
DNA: TGTGCCAGCAGTTTATATGGGACTAGCGCCAATGAGCAGTTCTTC
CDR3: CASSLYGTSANEQFF

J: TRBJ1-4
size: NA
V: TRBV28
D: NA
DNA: TGTGCCAGCAGCCTTGTGAGAGGGGAAAAACTGTTTTTT
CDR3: CASSLVRGEKLFF